The 14 T cell receptor beta chains listed next were all sequenced from one sample in a study of technical replicates of blood from a handful of donors. TCRdb's copy holds only in-frame clones and misses some; the assay was immunoSEQ multiplex PCR. This sample yields about 12,000 clones, of which 85% to 95% are seen a single time; less than 7% belongs to the top ten. The sample taken for sequencing was PBMCs. These receptors all stem from a human donor in good health.

The rearrangement joins TRBV10-3 to TRBJ1-1; 8 nucleotides agree with TRBD1. CDR3 size: 14 residues. Unmatched junction bases numbered 11, after V lost 8 bases and J lost 6 bases. Germline V gene data show CDR1 as ENHRY and CDR2 as SYGVKD. The DNA for the CDR3 is TGTGCCATCGGGCCCGACAGGGGTATCCCTGAAGCTTTCTTT. Translated: CAIGPDRGIPEAFF.

The genes are TRBV30 and TRBJ2-2; the match to TRBD1 covers 7 bases. The V and J ends lost 7 bases and 3 bases, in that order; junction bases with no gene match: 2. CDR1 is GTSNPN, CDR2 SVGIG, per germline (reference sequence). This CDR3 contains 12 residues. In DNA form, the CDR3 reads TGTGCCTTCGGACAGGACACCGGGGAGCTGTTTTTT. Residues: CAFGQDTGELFF.

The gene calls are TRBV7-9 and TRBJ2-2; 8 nucleotides line up with TRBD1. Losses at the gene ends were 3 bases for V and 7 bases for J; bases not matched to a gene: 7. Germline V gene lookup returns CDR1 SEHNR and CDR2 FQNEAQ (reference sequence). The CDR3 is 15 residues long. The CDR3 region has the DNA TGTGCCAGCAGCTTGGGGCAGGGGGCTGTCGGGGAGCTGTTTTTT. This encodes CASSLGQGAVGELFF.

The V call is TRBV29-1, the J call TRBJ2-7, with a possible D match to TRBD2 (6 bases). The length of the CDR3 is 11 residues. Germline lookup yields CDR1 SQVTM and CDR2 ANQGSEA. With 0 bases removed from V and 7 bases from J, the gap between germline ends came to 7 bases. The CDR3 protein is CSVEDRGEQYF. In nucleotides, the CDR3 is TGCAGCGTTGAAGATCGGGGGGAGCAGTACTTC.

This rearrangement joins TRBV7-2 to TRBJ2-7; 7 bases map to TRBD1. This CDR3 has 15 residues. Trimming at V came to 5 bases and at J to 2 bases, leaving 9 bases not matched to a gene. The V gene's germline CDR1 is SGHTA and CDR2 FQGNSA. The CDR3: CASSPPPGTAYEQYF. The CDR3 DNA is TGTGCCAGCAGCCCACCGCCCGGGACAGCCTACGAGCAGTACTTC.

The rearrangement links TRBV10-1 to TRBJ2-4; 8 positions match TRBD2. The J segment lost 7 bases and the V segment lost 1 base, leaving 12 bases of the junction unmatched. This CDR3 spans 17 amino acids. Germline lookup yields CDR1 WNHNN and CDR2 SYGVQD (reference sequence). The chain's CDR3 is CASSEFPSGRVGNIQYF. Here the CDR3 DNA reads TGCGCCAGCAGTGAGTTCCCAAGCGGGAGAGTAGGGAACATTCAGTACTTC.

The CDR3 loop reads CASSPERGGWGETQYF. CDR3 in DNA: TGTGCCAGCTCACCAGAGAGAGGCGGGTGGGGAGAGACCCAGTACTTC. V is TRBV18 and J is TRBJ2-5; the D gene is possibly TRBD2 (5 bases). V was shortened by 2 bases and J by 4 bases, with 17 bases between the two germline ends. Germline V gene lookup returns CDR1 KGHSH and CDR2 LQKENI. The CDR3 is 16 amino acids.

V usage is TRBV4-1 and J usage is TRBJ2-1; TRBD2 agrees at 7 bases. V lost 0 bases and J lost 5; bases outside the gene matches: 10. CDR1 MGHRA and CDR2 YSYEKL come from the germline V gene. The CDR3 has 17 residues. The CDR3 spells CASSQDPPSGGHNEQFF. The DNA of the CDR3 is TGCGCCAGCAGCCAAGACCCCCCGTCGGGAGGTCACAATGAGCAGTTCTTC.

The chain has TRBV7-2 and TRBJ2-1; D unclear. In germline, CDR1 is SGHTA, CDR2 FQGNSA. The V gene lost 5 bases and the J gene lost 6 bases, with 11 bases spanning the gap. The CDR3 sequence is 13 residues long. This CDR3 is CASSRGSPNEQFF. In DNA form, the CDR3 reads TGTGCCAGCAGCCGCGGAAGCCCCAATGAGCAGTTCTTC.

The CDR3 protein is CASSWGSGTGTEAFF. DNA of the CDR3: TGCGCCAGCAGCTGGGGGTCAGGGACTGGGACTGAAGCTTTCTTT. J is TRBJ1-1 and V is TRBV5-1, with a tentative D call TRBD1 (5 bases). The germline gives CDR1 SGHRS, CDR2 YFSETQ. The CDR3 loop spans 15 amino acids. Trimming took off 3 bases at V and 5 bases at J, with 17 bases between the two ends.

V and J are TRBV7-9 and TRBJ2-2, with 10 bases aligning to TRBD1. The CDR3 is 16 amino acids. The V segment lost 2 bases and the J segment 5 bases; nucleotides outside the gene matches: 5. Looked up from germline, CDR1 is SEHNR and CDR2 is FQNEAQ (reference sequence). The chain's CDR3 is CASSLIRTGGTGELFF. CDR3 DNA sequence: TGTGCCAGCAGCTTAATCCGGACAGGGGGAACCGGGGAGCTGTTTTTT.

This clone was observed once. The chain joins TRBV19 to TRBJ2-2, with D perhaps matching TRBD1 (6 bases). Trimming removed 6 bases from V and 0 bases from J, with 14 bases in between. The germline V gene has CDR1 LNHDA and CDR2 SQIVND (reference sequence). The CDR3 runs 16 residues. CDR3 bases: TGTGCCAGTAGACTACAGGGTAGCGCGAACACCGGGGAGCTGTTTTTT. This sequence encodes CASRLQGSANTGELFF.

CDR3 region: CASSEAAGGPYEQYF. CDR3 bases: TGTGCCAGCAGTGAGGCAGCGGGAGGCCCCTACGAGCAGTACTTC. The rearrangement links TRBV2 to TRBJ2-7; 9 bases are a match to TRBD2. This CDR3 has 15 amino acids. V lost 3 bases, J lost 2 bases, and 5 bases stayed unmatched. Germline V gives CDR1 SNHLY, CDR2 FYNNEI.

In its sample, this clone was seen once. The rearrangement uses TRBV18 and TRBJ2-5; D may be TRBD1 (5 bases). This CDR3 spans 16 amino acids. Germline V lookup: CDR1 KGHSH, CDR2 LQKENI. Trimming removed 2 bases from V and 4 bases from J, with 17 bases in between. CDR3 protein: CASSPVSRDARETQYF. The DNA of the CDR3 is TGTGCCAGCTCACCAGTGTCCAGGGATGCGCGAGAGACCCAGTACTTC.